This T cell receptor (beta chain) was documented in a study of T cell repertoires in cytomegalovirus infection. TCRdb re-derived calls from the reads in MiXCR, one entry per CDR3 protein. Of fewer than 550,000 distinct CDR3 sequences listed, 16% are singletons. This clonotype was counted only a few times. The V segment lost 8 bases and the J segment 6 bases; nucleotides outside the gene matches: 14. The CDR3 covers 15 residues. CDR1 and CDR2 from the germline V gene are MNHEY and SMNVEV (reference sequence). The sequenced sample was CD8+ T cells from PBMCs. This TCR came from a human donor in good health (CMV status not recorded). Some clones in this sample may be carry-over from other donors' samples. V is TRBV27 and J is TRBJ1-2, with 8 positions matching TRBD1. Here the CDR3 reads CASALVQGAFDGYTF. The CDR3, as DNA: TGTGCCAGCGCCCTGGTGCAGGGGGCTTTCGATGGCTACACCTTC.